The entry that follows covers one T cell receptor (beta chain) sequence. What this receptor recognizes is not known. Base qualities are not provided; no much larger clone lies one nucleotide away. Genomic DNA was isolated from the sorted cells so that the TCRbeta CDR3 region could be sequenced. The immunoSEQ Assay was used to sequence the TCRbeta CDR3 regions. TCRdb stores this immuneACCESS table with in-frame sequences only. Part of the clones is absent; in the studies checked, under half of the shortfall reflects unresolved V genes, and no reason is known for the rest. The sample records some 80,000 clones, around nine tenths of which are singletons. The ten largest clones capture 0.72% of the sample. A distance of 10 bases separates the germline ends of V and J, which lose 6 bases and 7 bases respectively. Via the germline V gene, CDR1 is MNHEY and CDR2 SVGAGI. The CDR3 runs 12 amino acids, cysteine and phenylalanine included. Just CDR3 DNA is preserved here, 36 bases in frame from base 1.

The record originates from a study of OX40 agonist ivuxolimab in advanced cancers. Turning to the overall study: Ivuxolimab was an agonistic, fully human IgG2 monoclonal antibody directed against OX40 (CD134), a costimulatory receptor. Intravenous ivuxolimab was administered to patients every 2 weeks at six dose levels: 0.01, 0.1, 0.3, 1.5, 3 and 10 mg/kg. Of the roughly 54 dose-escalation patients, hepatocellular carcinoma was present in approximately 20, melanoma in roughly 15, renal cell carcinoma in 9 and head and neck cancer in 9. In the dose-escalation cohort, 82.7% of patients were male, and the mean age was 60 years with a range of roughly 23 to 90. Prior anti-PD-1, anti-PD-L1 or anti-CTLA-4 therapy was permitted, and 40% of dose-escalation patients had received checkpoint inhibitors. Partial responses occurred in three dose-escalation patients: two with cutaneous melanoma and one with hepatocellular carcinoma. Peripheral TCRbeta sequencing was intended to test whether TCR sequence diversity was altered and clonal T-cell expansion was caused by ivuxolimab. The paper describes the monotherapy dose-escalation part (N of about 50 patients) of the phase I trial of ivuxolimab.

Results the study describes overall, beyond this receptor: Low levels of normalized T-cell clonal expansion were also seen in some patients who did not respond. In the 0.1-3.0 mg/kg groups, partial responders had among the lowest normalized peripheral clonal expansion, particularly in CD8+ T cells. After ivuxolimab, CD8+ T cells had more expanded clones than CD4+ T cells on average. The antigen specificity of the peripheral T cells that underwent clonal expansion was not determined. At doses of 0.1 to 3.0 mg/kg, clonal expansion of both CD4+ and CD8+ blood T cells was observed from baseline to week 6.

Patients with autoimmune disease history or receiving systemic immunosuppression were excluded from the trial. Peripheral blood for TCR sequencing was collected from all dose cohorts at baseline, on cycle 4 day 1, and on cycle 7 day 1. The samples were drawn from a first-in-human, open-label, multicenter phase I dose-escalation trial of ivuxolimab. Adults with locally advanced or metastatic melanoma, renal cell, hepatocellular, or head and neck squamous cell carcinoma were enrolled in the trial. Before TCR sequencing, CD4+ T cells and CD8+ T cells were sorted from peripheral blood as separate populations.

The chain is assembled from TRBV6-5 and TRBJ2-1; the D gene is perhaps TRBD1, from 6 matching bases. The sequences come from CD4+ or CD8+ T cells sorted from blood, collected in a trial of the OX40 agonist ivuxolimab. The clonotype was recovered from an adult with an advanced solid tumor such as melanoma, head and neck, liver or kidney cancer. The CDR3 sequence is CASRDRRNEQFF. The bases read TGTGCCAGCAGGGACAGACGTAATGAGCAGTTCTTC.